These 3 T cell receptor beta chains were all obtained from the same sample, sequenced in a study of beta chain features in type 1 diabetes. Since all of the isolated RNA was reverse transcribed, expressed TCRB transcripts were what got sequenced. The repertoire was sequenced with immunoSEQ multiplex PCR; TCRdb's copy has only in-frame clones and lacks some. The profile shows about 180,000 clones, about 13% of them singletons. The sample comprised central memory CD4+ T cells from blood. The receptors here all came from a woman in her late teens or twenties in good health.

This clone came up a few times. V is TRBV7-2 and J is TRBJ1-2, with D perhaps TRBD1 (6 bases). This CDR3 spans 12 amino acids. In germline, CDR1 is SGHTA, CDR2 FQGNSA. The V gene lost 10 bases and the J gene lost 8 bases, with 17 bases spanning the gap. CDR3 sequence (DNA): TGTGCCACGAGCTCCGGCCAGGGGGGCTACACCTTC. Residues: CATSSGQGGYTF.

V and J are TRBV28 and TRBJ2-7; TRBD2 might be the D (5 bases). The CDR3 is 13 residues long. With 6 bases removed from V and 5 bases from J, the gap between germline ends came to 14 bases. Germline assignment: CDR1 MDHEN and CDR2 SYDVKM. The CDR3 coding sequence is TGTGCCAGCAGGGACTCCGTTTTGGACGAGCAGTACTTC. Protein: CASRDSVLDEQYF.

This clone appeared a few times. The rearrangement uses TRBV11-2 and TRBJ1-2; D call uncertain. This CDR3 has 13 residues. The germline V and J ends were trimmed by 4 bases and 1 base, with 7 bases remaining between them. Germline values: CDR1 SGHAT, CDR2 FQNNGV. The CDR3 is CASSSSFNYGYTF. The CDR3 DNA follows: TGTGCCAGCAGCTCGTCCTTTAACTATGGCTACACCTTC. Complete variable domain (other parts from reference TRBV11-2 and TRBJ1-2): EAGVAQSPRYKIIEKRQSVAFWCNPISGHATLYWYQQILGQGPKLLIQFQNNGVVDDSQLPKDRFSAERLKGVDSTLKIQPAKLEDSAVYLCASSSSFNYGYTFGSGTRLTVV.